The 8 T cell receptor beta chains in this list originate from one sample, sequenced in a study of CD8 T cells in ankylosing spondylitis. TCRdb re-analysed the 5' RACE reads in MiXCR, keeping a single row per CDR3 protein. Among fewer than 650,000 distinct CDR3 sequences listed, about 13% were seen once. What these receptors recognize is not known. Study-level results: Apparently characteristic of ankylosing spondylitis blood was a TCR beta motif (eight highly homologous variants).

The material sequenced was blood, either unsorted or a sorted T cell fraction (not recorded which). Source of these receptors: a male donor with ankylosing spondylitis.

This CDR3 reads CASSFDRDEKLFF. CDR3 DNA: TGCGCCAGCAGCTTCGACAGGGATGAAAAACTGTTTTTT. The chain carries TRBV5-1 and TRBJ1-4; 7 nucleotides match TRBD1. Looked up from germline, CDR1 is SGHRS and CDR2 is YFSETQ. The CDR3 sequence is 13 residues long. J gave up 6 bases and V 2 bases, and 1 base lay outside the gene matches. Full variable domain (outside the CDR3, taken from reference TRBV5-1 and TRBJ1-4): KAGVTQTPRYLIKTRGQQVTLSCSPISGHRSVSWYQQTPGQGLQFLFEYFSETQRNKGNFPGRFSGRQFSNSRSEMNVSTLELGDSALYLCASSFDRDEKLFFGSGTQLSVL.

The chain recombines TRBV29-1 with TRBJ1-1; D gene unclear. The CDR3 loop spans 12 amino acids. Trimming took off 7 bases at V and 2 bases at J, with 11 bases between the two ends. Germline V gives CDR1 SQVTM, CDR2 ANQGSEA. The CDR3, as DNA: TGCAGCGGTTCGACTTACAACACTGAAGCTTTCTTT. The encoded protein is CSGSTYNTEAFF.

This clonotype turned up a few times. The rearrangement uses TRBV5-1 and TRBJ2-3, with 7 bases matching TRBD1. The V segment lost 5 bases and the J segment 5 bases; nucleotides outside the gene matches: 2. The germline CDR1 and CDR2 sequences are SGHRS and YFSETQ. The length of the CDR3 is 12 residues. CDR3 loop: CASSGTVDTQYF. CDR3 DNA: TGCGCCAGCAGTGGGACAGTAGATACGCAGTATTTT.

The rearrangement uses TRBV9 and TRBJ2-3, with 9 nucleotides matching TRBD2. The V segment lost 0 bases and the J segment 6 bases; nucleotides outside the gene matches: 8. Germline V CDR1 and CDR2: SGDLS, YYNGEE. CDR3 length equals 16 residues. The CDR3, as DNA: TGTGCCAGCAGCGTAGGGAATAGCGGGAGTCGTGATACGCAGTATTTT. Residues: CASSVGNSGSRDTQYF.

This chain joins TRBV10-2 and TRBJ2-1, with 11 bases aligning to TRBD2. V gave up 6 bases and J gave up 6 bases; unmatched junction bases: 13. The germline gives CDR1 WSHSY, CDR2 SAAADI. The CDR3 length is 17 residues. CDR3 sequence (DNA): TGCGCCAGCAGCCTAACCGGGACTAGCGGTCCTGGCAATGAGCAGTTCTTC. Amino acid sequence: CASSLTGTSGPGNEQFF.

V gene TRBV2 combines with J gene TRBJ1-4; tentatively, D is TRBD1 (5 bases). CDR1 SNHLY and CDR2 FYNNEI come from the germline V gene. CDR3 length equals 14 residues. The V and J ends lost 10 bases and 7 bases respectively, with 19 bases between them. The CDR3 DNA is TGTGCCAACTGGGGCGGGGGACCTTCTGAAAAACTGTTTTTT. It codes for CANWGGGPSEKLFF.

This clonotype was detected ten times or more. This chain joins TRBV29-1 and TRBJ1-2; D is unresolved. V lost 6 bases and J lost 6, with 5 bases in between. From germline, CDR1 is SQVTM and CDR2 ANQGSEA. The CDR3 length is 9 residues. The CDR3 spells CSVTDGYTF. CDR3 coding DNA: TGCAGCGTAACCGATGGCTACACCTTC.

A few counts support this clonotype. The chain links TRBV3-1 to TRBJ1-3, with D uncertain. The CDR3 contains 13 residues. Germline CDR1 is LGHDT and CDR2 is YNNKEL (reference sequence). Trimming removed 6 bases at V and 7 bases at J, with 13 bases between. CDR3 DNA: TGTGCCAGCAGTCCTCGGGGTTGGAACACCATATATTTT. Protein: CASSPRGWNTIYF. Variable domain in full (rest from reference TRBV3-1 and TRBJ1-3): DTAVSQTPKYLVTQMGNDKSIKCEQNLGHDTMYWYKQDSKKFLKIMFSYNNKELIINETVPNRFSPKSPDKAHLNLHINSLELGDSAVYFCASSPRGWNTIYFGEGSWLTVV.